The 10 T cell receptor beta chains below were found in one sample sequenced in a study of blood T cell repertoires in COVID-19. This table comes from immunoSEQ multiplex PCR, and its TCRdb copy is limited to in-frame clones, with some not included. The data hold some 500,000 clones, with approximately 91% observed a single time. Material: peripheral blood. The receptors come from a woman between 50 and 59 years old with COVID-19, enrolled during active disease.

The V gene is TRBV2, the J gene TRBJ1-2; D call uncertain. This CDR3 is 12 amino acids long. Looked up from germline, CDR1 is SNHLY and CDR2 is FYNNEI. Trimming left V 6 bases short and J 5 bases short, with 10 bases between. CDR3 sequence: CASRGASYGYTF. The CDR3 DNA sequence: TGTGCCAGCAGGGGCGCGAGTTATGGCTACACCTTC.

The chain joins TRBV30 to TRBJ2-1; 8 bases line up with TRBD1. This CDR3 spans 13 amino acids. The V gene's germline CDR1 is GTSNPN and CDR2 SVGIG (reference sequence). Germline trimming cut 4 bases from V and 8 bases from J; bases unmatched to any gene: 7. CDR3: CAWNDRGPDEQFF. For the CDR3, the DNA is TGTGCCTGGAATGACAGGGGCCCCGATGAGCAGTTCTTC.

The chain couples TRBV7-6 to TRBJ2-1; TRBD2 matches at 13 bases. Germline V CDR1 and CDR2: SGHVS, FNYEAQ. The CDR3 covers 16 residues. V was clipped by 4 bases and J by 6 bases; unmatched bases: 6. The CDR3 DNA sequence: TGTGCCAGCAGCTCGGGACTAGCGGGGATACTCAATGAGCAGTTCTTC. It translates to CASSSGLAGILNEQFF.

The gene calls are TRBV6-1 and TRBJ2-7; 9 nucleotides agree with TRBD1. Germline V gives CDR1 MNHNS, CDR2 SASEGT. V lost 0 bases, J lost 5 bases, and 5 bases stayed unmatched. The CDR3 is made up of 15 amino acids. CDR3 in amino acids: CASSEAGTGFDEQYF. The CDR3 DNA sequence: TGTGCCAGCAGTGAAGCCGGGACAGGGTTCGACGAGCAGTACTTC.

This chain connects TRBV27 to TRBJ2-2, with D possibly being TRBD2 (6 bases). Germline V gives CDR1 MNHEY, CDR2 SMNVEV (reference sequence). CDR3 length equals 16 residues. V lost 3 bases and J 1 base, leaving 12 bases between the germline ends. CDR3 nucleotides: TGTGCCAGCAGTTTTGGGAGGAGATTGAACACCGGGGAGCTGTTTTTT. Residues: CASSFGRRLNTGELFF.

This rearrangement joins TRBV30 to TRBJ2-7; 7 bases line up with TRBD1. V shed 0 bases, J shed 6 bases, and the junction held 11 bases outside the gene matches. The CDR3 covers 15 residues. In germline, CDR1 is GTSNPN, CDR2 SVGIG (reference sequence). The CDR3 nucleotides are TGTGCCTGGAGTGTACCCTCCTCGACAGGGTTCGAGCAGTACTTC. Translating it yields CAWSVPSSTGFEQYF.

The CDR3: CASSLQGRGNQPQHF. CDR3 DNA: TGCGCCAGCAGCTTGCAAGGCAGGGGCAATCAGCCCCAGCATTTT. The chain couples TRBV5-1 to TRBJ1-5; possibly TRBD1 for D (5 bases). Trimming shortened V by 1 base and J by 2 bases, and 10 bases separated the two germline ends. The CDR3 contains 15 residues. CDR1 is SGHRS, CDR2 YFSETQ, per germline.

In DNA, the CDR3 is TGTGCCATCAGTGAGTCCCTTAATGAAAAACTGTTTTTT. Its translation: CAISESLNEKLFF. The chain recombines TRBV10-3 with TRBJ1-4; unclear D gene. Trimming cost V 0 bases and J 4 bases, with 3 bases left between them. Germline CDR1 and CDR2: ENHRY and SYGVKD. The length of the CDR3 is 13 residues.

The chain's CDR3 is CASSLKLESAFF. CDR3 DNA sequence: TGTGCCAGCAGTCTAAAACTCGAATCAGCTTTCTTT. This chain uses TRBV12-3 or TRBV12-4 with TRBJ1-1; D gene ambiguous. This CDR3 spans 12 amino acids. Deletions cut 5 bases from V and 10 bases from J, with 14 bases between.

The genes are TRBV10-3 and TRBJ1-2; TRBD1 might be the D (6 bases). In germline, CDR1 is ENHRY, CDR2 SYGVKD. CDR3 length equals 11 residues. V was shortened by 10 bases and J by 4 bases, with 10 bases between the two germline ends. CDR3 bases: TGTGCCAGCAGGGGAGTCTATGGCTACACCTTC. It is translated as CASRGVYGYTF.